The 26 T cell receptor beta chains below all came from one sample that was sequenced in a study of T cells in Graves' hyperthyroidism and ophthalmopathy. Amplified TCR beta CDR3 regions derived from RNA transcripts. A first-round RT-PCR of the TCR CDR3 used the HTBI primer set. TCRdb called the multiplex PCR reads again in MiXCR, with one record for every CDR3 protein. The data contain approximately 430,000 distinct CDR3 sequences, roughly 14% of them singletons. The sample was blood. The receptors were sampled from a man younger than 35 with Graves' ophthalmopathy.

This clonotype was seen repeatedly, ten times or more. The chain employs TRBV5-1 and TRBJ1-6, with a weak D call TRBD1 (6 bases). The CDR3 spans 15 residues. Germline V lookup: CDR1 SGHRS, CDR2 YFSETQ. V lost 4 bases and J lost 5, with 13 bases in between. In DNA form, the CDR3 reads TGCGCCAGCAGCCGCCTTGAGGGGGATAATTCACCCCTCCACTTT. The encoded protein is CASSRLEGDNSPLHF.

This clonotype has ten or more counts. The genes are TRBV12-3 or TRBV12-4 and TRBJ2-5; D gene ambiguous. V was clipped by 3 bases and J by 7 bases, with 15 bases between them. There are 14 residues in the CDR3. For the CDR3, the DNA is TGTGCCAGCAGTTTGTATTGGGGAAATAGGACCCAGTACTTC. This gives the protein CASSLYWGNRTQYF.

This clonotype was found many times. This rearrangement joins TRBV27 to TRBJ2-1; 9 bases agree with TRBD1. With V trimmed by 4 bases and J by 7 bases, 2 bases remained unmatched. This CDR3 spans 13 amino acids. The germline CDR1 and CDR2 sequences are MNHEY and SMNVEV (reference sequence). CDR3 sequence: CASSWDRDNEQFF. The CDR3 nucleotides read TGTGCCAGCAGTTGGGACAGGGATAATGAGCAGTTCTTC.

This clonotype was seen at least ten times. The DNA of the CDR3 is TGCGCCAGCAGCCCTCTCTTCCAGGTGGGCAAGACCTACGAGCAGTACTTC. Translation: CASSPLFQVGKTYEQYF. This rearrangement joins TRBV5-1 to TRBJ2-7, with D uncertain. CDR3 length: 17 residues. The germline V gene has CDR1 SGHRS and CDR2 YFSETQ. V was shortened by 4 bases and J by 2 bases, with 22 bases between the two germline ends. Full variable domain (remainder filled in from reference TRBV5-1 and TRBJ2-7): KAGVTQTPRYLIKTRGQQVTLSCSPISGHRSVSWYQQTPGQGLQFLFEYFSETQRNKGNFPGRFSGRQFSNSRSEMNVSTLELGDSALYLCASSPLFQVGKTYEQYFGPGTRLTVT.

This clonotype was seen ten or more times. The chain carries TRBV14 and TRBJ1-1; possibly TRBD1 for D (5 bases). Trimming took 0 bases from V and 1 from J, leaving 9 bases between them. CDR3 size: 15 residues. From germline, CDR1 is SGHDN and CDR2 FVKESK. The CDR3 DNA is TGTGCCAGCAGCCAAGAGTGGGGCAGGAACACTGAAGCTTTCTTT. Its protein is CASSQEWGRNTEAFF. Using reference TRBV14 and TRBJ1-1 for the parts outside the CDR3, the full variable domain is EAGVTQFPSHSVIEKGQTVTLRCDPISGHDNLYWYRRVMGKEIKFLLHFVKESKQDESGMPNNRFLAERTGGTYSTLKVQPAELEDSGVYFCASSQEWGRNTEAFFGQGTRLTVV.

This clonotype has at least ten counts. This CDR3 reads CASSLGNVNSLYSNQPQHF. CDR3 DNA: TGTGCCAGCAGCTTAGGCAACGTAAATTCCTTATATAGCAATCAGCCCCAGCATTTT. The chain uses TRBV7-8 and TRBJ1-5; D ambiguous. The CDR3 sequence is 19 residues long. CDR1 SGHVS and CDR2 FQNEAQ come from the germline V gene. The V end was cut by 1 base, the J end by 0 bases, with 19 bases between.

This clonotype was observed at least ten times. This chain's CDR3 is CASSPQDRDRYF. The DNA of the CDR3 is TGTGCCAGCAGCCCGCAGGACAGGGATAGGTATTTT. This chain uses TRBV7-9 with TRBJ2-3; 8 bases fit TRBD1. Per the germline V gene, CDR1 is SEHNR and CDR2 is FQNEAQ (reference sequence). The CDR3 covers 12 residues. Unmatched junction bases numbered 9, after V lost 5 bases and J lost 14 bases.

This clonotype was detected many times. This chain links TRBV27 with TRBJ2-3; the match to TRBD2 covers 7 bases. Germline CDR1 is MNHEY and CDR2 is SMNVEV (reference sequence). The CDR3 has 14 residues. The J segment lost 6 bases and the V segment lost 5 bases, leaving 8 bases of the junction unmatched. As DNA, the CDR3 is TGTGCCAGCAGTACCCGGGGGGTCAAGGATACGCAGTATTTT. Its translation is CASSTRGVKDTQYF.

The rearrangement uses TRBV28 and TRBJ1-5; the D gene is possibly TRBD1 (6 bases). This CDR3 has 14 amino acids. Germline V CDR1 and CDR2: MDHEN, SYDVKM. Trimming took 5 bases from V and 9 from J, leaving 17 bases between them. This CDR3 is CASSLGAGDRPQHF. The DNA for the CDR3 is TGTGCCAGCAGTCTAGGGGCAGGGGATCGGCCCCAGCATTTT. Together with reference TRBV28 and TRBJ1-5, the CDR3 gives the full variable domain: DVKVTQSSRYLVKRTGEKVFLECVQDMDHENMFWYRQDPGLGLRLIYFSYDVKMKEKGDIPEGYSVSREKKERFSLILESASTNQTSMYLCASSLGAGDRPQHFGDGTRLSIL.

The CDR3 DNA reads TGTGCCAGCAGCCACCCCGACGAGGAGCAGTTCTTC. Its protein is CASSHPDEEQFF. The rearrangement links TRBV12-3 or TRBV12-4 to TRBJ2-1, with D hard to call. The CDR3 loop spans 12 amino acids. Trimming pared 6 bases from V and 10 bases from J, leaving 13 bases between.

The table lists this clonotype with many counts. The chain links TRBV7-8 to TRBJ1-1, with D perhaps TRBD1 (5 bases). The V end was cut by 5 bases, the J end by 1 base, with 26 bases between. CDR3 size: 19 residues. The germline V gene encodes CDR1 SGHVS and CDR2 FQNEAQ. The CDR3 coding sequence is TGTGCCAGCAGCCCAGGGAGGGGTACAACGGGGGGGAGGAACACTGAAGCTTTCTTT. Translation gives CASSPGRGTTGGRNTEAFF.

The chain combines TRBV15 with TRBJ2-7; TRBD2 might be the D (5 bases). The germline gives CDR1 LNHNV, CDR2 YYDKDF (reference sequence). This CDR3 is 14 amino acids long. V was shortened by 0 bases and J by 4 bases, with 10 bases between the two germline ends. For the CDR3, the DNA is TGTGCCACCAGCAGAGATGAGGGTTTTTACGAGCAGTACTTC. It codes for CATSRDEGFYEQYF.

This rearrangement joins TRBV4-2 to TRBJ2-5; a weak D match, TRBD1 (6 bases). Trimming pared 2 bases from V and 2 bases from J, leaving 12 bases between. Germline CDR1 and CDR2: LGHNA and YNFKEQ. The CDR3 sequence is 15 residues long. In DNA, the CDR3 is TGTGCCAGCAGCCAACAAATCCAGGGGCAAGAGACCCAGTACTTC. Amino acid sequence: CASSQQIQGQETQYF.

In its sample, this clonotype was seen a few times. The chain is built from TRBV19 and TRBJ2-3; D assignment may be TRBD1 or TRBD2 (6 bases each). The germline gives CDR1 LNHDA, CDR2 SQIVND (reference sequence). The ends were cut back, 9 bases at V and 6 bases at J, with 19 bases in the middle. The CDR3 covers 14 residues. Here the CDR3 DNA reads TGTGCCAGCCGGGGGCAACCGGACACGGATACGCAGTATTTT. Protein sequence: CASRGQPDTDTQYF.

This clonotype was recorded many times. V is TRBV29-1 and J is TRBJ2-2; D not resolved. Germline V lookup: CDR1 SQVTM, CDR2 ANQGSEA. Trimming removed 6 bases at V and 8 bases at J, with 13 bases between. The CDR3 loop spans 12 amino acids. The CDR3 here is CSVSVGTGELFF. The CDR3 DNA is TGCAGCGTGTCGGTTGGCACTGGGGAGCTGTTTTTT.

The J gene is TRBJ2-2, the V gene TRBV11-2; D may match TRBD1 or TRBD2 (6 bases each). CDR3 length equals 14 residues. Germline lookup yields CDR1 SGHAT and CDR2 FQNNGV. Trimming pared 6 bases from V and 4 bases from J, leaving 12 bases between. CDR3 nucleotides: TGTGCCAGCAGTCGACAGGAGGGCACCGGGGAGCTGTTTTTT. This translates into CASSRQEGTGELFF.

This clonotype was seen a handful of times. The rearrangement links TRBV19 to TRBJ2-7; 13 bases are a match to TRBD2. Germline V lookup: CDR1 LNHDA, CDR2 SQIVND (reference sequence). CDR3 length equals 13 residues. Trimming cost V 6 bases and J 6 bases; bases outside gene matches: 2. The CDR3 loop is CASSGTSGVEQYF. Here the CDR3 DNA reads TGTGCCAGTAGCGGGACTAGCGGGGTCGAGCAGTACTTC.

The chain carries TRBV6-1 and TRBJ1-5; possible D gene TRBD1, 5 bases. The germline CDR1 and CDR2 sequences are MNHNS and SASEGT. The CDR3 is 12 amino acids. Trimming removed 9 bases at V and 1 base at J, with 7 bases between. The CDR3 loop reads CASDRSNQPQHF. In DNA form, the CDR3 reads TGTGCCAGTGACAGAAGCAATCAGCCCCAGCATTTT.

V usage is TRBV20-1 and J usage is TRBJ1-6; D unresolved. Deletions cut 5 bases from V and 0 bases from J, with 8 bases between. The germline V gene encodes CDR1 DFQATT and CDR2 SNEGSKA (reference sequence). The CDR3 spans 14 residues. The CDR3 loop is CSALGNSYNSPLHF. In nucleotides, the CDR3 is TGCAGTGCTCTCGGGAACTCCTATAATTCACCCCTCCACTTT.

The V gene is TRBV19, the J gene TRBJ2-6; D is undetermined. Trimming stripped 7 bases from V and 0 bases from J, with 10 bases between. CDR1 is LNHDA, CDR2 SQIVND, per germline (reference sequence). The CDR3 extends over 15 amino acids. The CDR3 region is CASISSFSGANVLTF. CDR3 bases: TGTGCCAGTATTAGCAGTTTCTCTGGGGCCAACGTCCTGACTTTC.

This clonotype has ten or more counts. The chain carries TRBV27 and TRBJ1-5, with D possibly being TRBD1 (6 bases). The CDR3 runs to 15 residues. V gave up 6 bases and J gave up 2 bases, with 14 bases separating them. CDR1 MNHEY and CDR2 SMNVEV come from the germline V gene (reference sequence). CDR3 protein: CASRPPGDGNQPQHF. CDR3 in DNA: TGTGCCAGCAGACCCCCAGGGGATGGCAATCAGCCCCAGCATTTT.

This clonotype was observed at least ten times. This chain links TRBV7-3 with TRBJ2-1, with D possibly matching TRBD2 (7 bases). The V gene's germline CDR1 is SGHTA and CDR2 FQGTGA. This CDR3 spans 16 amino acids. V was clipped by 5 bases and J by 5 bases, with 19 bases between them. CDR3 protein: CASSAQRGALDNEQFF. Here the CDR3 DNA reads TGTGCCAGCAGCGCCCAACGGGGGGCGTTGGACAATGAGCAGTTCTTC.

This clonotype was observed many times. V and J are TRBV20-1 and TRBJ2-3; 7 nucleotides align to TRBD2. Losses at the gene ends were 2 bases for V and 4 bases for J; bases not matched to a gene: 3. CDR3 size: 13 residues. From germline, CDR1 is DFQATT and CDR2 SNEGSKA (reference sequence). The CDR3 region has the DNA TGCAGTGCTAGAAGCAGCGGGGCAGATACGCAGTATTTT. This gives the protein CSARSSGADTQYF.

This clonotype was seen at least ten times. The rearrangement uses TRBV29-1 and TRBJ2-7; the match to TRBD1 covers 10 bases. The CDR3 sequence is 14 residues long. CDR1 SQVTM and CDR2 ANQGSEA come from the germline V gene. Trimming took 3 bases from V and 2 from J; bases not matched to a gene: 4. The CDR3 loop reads CSVEDGQGAYEQYF. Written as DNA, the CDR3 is TGCAGCGTTGAGGACGGACAGGGGGCCTACGAGCAGTACTTC.

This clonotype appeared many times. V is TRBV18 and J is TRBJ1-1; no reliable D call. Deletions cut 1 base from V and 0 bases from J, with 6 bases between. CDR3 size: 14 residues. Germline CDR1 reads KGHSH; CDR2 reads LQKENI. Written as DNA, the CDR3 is TGTGCCAGCTCACCACAGGCAATGAACACTGAAGCTTTCTTT. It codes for CASSPQAMNTEAFF.

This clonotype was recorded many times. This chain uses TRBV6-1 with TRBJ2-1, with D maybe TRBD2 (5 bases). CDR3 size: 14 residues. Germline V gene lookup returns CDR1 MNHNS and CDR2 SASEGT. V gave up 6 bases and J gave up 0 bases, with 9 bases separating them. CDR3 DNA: TGTGCCAGCAGACCGGGAAGCTCCTACAATGAGCAGTTCTTC. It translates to CASRPGSSYNEQFF.